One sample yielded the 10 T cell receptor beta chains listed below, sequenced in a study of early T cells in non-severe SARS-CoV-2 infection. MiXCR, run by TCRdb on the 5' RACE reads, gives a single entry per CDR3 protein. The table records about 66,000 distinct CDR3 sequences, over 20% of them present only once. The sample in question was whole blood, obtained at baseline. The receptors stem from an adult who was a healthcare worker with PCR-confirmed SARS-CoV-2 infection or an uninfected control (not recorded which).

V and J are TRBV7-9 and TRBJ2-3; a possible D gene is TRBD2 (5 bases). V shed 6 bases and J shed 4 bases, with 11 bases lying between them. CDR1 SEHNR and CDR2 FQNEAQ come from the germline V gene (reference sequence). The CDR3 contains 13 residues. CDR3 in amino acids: CASRESGSDTQYF. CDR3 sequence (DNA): TGTGCCAGCAGGGAAAGCGGTTCAGATACGCAGTATTTT.

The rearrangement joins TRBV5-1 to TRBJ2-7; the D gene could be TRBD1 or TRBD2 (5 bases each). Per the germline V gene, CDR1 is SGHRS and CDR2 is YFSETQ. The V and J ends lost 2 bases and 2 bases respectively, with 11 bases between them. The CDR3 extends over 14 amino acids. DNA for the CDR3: TGCGCCAGCAGCTTCGGGACGGAGACCTACGAGCAGTACTTC. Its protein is CASSFGTETYEQYF.

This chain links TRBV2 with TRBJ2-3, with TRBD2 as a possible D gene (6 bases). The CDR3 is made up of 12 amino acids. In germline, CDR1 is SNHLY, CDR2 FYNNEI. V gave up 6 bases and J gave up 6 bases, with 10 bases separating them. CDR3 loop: CASRASADTQYF. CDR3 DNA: TGTGCCAGCAGAGCTAGCGCGGATACGCAGTATTTT.

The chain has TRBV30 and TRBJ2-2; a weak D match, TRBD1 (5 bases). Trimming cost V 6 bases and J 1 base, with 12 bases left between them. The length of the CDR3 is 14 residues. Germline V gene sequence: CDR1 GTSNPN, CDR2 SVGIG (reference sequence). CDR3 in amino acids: CACAGPQNTGELFF. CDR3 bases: TGTGCCTGCGCAGGGCCCCAGAACACCGGGGAGCTGTTTTTT. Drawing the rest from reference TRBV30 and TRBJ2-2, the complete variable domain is SQTIHQWPATLVQPVGSPLSLECTVEGTSNPNLYWYRQAAGRGLQLLFYSVGIGQISSEVPQNLSASRPQDRQFILSSKKLLLSDSGFYLCACAGPQNTGELFFGEGSRLTVL.

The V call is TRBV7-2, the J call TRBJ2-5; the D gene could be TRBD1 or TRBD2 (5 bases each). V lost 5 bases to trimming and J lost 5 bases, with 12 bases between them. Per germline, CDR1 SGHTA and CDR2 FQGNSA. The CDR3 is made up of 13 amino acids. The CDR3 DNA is TGTGCCAGCAGCATAAACTGGGGGGAGACCCAGTACTTC. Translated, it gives CASSINWGETQYF.

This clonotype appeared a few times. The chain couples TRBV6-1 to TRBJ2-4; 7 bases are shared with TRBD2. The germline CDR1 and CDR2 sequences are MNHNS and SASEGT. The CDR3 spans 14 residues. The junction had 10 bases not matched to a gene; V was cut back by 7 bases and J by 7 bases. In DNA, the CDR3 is TGTGCCAGCATGAGGGCGGGGGTAGCGAACATTCAGTACTTC. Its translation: CASMRAGVANIQYF.

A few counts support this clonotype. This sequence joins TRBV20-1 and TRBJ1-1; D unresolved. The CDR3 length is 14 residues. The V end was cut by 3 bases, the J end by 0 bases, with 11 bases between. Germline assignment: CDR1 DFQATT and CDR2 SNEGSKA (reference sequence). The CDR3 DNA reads TGCAGTGCTAGGGATCTGAGAATGAACACTGAAGCTTTCTTT. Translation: CSARDLRMNTEAFF.

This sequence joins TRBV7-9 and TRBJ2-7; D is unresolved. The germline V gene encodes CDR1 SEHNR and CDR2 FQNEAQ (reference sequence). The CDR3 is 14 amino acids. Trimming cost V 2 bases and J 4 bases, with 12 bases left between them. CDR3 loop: CASSLTGAPYEQYF. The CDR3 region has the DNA TGTGCCAGCAGCTTAACGGGCGCGCCTTACGAGCAGTACTTC.

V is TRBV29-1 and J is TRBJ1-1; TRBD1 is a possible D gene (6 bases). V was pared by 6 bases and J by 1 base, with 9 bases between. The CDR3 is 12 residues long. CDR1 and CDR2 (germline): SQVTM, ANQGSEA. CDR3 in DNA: TGCAGCGTGCTACAGGGGAACACTGAAGCTTTCTTT. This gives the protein CSVLQGNTEAFF.

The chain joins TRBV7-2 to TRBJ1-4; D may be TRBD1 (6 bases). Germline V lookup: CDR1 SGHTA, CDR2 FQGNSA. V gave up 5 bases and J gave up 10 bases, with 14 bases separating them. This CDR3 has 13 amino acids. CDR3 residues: CASSPLQQGKLFF. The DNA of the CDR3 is TGTGCCAGCAGCCCACTCCAACAGGGAAAACTGTTTTTT.